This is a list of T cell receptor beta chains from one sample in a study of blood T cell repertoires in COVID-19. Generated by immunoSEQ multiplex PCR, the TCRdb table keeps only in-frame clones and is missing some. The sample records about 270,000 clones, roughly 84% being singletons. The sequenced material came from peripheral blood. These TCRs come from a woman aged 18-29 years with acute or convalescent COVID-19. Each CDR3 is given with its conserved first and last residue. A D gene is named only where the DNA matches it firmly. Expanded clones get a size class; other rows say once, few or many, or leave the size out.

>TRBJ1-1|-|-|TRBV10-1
TGCGCCCTGAGGGAGGGGACCACCTTTGAAGCTTTCTTT
CALREGTTFEAFF
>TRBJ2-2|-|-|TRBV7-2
TGTGCCAGCAGCCCGTCCATTAGCCGGACCGGGGAGCTGTTTTTT
CASSPSISRTGELFF
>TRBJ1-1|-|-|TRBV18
TGTGCCAGCTCACCACTCGAATCTCTTGGGGGGAGGACTGAAGCTTTCTTT
CASSPLESLGGRTEAFF
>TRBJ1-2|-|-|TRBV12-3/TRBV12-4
TGTGCCAGCAGTCCTACCGGTTTCGGTGGCTACACCTTC
CASSPTGFGGYTF
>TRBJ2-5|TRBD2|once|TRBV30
TGTGCCTGGGCGGGGGGGGAGACCCAGTACTTC
CAWAGGETQYF
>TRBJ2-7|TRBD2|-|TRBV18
TGTGCCAGCTCACCACCGAAGCGGGAGTCCGAGCAGTACTTC
CASSPPKRESEQYF
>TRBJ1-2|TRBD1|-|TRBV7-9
TGTGCCAGCAGCTTAGCTTATGACAGGGAGAATGGCTACACCTTC
CASSLAYDRENGYTF
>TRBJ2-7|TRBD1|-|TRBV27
TGTGCCAGCAGTCAATGGTCCGGGACAGTGACCTACGAGCAGTACTTC
CASSQWSGTVTYEQYF
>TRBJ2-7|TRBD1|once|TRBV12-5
TGTGCTAGTGGTAGATCTACGGGACAGGGGACCTACGAGCAGTACTTC
CASGRSTGQGTYEQYF
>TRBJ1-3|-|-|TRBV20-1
TGCAGTGCTAGTACGGTCGAGGGCTCGAAAGGAAACACCATATATTTT
CSASTVEGSKGNTIYF
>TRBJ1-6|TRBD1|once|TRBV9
TGTGCCAGCAGCCTAGACAGGGCTAATTCACCCCTCCACTTT
CASSLDRANSPLHF
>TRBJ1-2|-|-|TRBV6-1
TGTGCCAGCAGTGAAGCGACCGTCGCCCAGGGGTGGTATGGCTACACCTTC
CASSEATVAQGWYGYTF
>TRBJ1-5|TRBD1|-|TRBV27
TGTGCCAGCAGTAGGGACAGGGCCGGCAATCAGCCCCAGCATTTT
CASSRDRAGNQPQHF
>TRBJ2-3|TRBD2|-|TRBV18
TGTGCCAGCTCATCCACCAGAGGGCTAGCGGGAGAATTGGCAGATACGCAGTATTTT
CASSSTRGLAGELADTQYF
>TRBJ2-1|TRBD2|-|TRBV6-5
TGTGCCACGATTAGCGGGAGCCACAATGAGCAGTTCTTC
CATISGSHNEQFF
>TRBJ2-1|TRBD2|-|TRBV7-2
TGTGCCAGCAGCCAAAGGGCTAGCGGTTACAATGAGCAGTTCTTC
CASSQRASGYNEQFF
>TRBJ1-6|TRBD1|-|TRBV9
TGTGCCAGCAGCGCAGGACAGGGCTATAATTCACCCCTCCACTTT
CASSAGQGYNSPLHF
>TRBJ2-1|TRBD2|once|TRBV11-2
TGTGCCAGCAGTCCTTTAGTTTGGGAGGGCCTCTACAATGAGCAGTTCTTC
CASSPLVWEGLYNEQFF
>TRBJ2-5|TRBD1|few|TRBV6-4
TGTGCCAGCAGTGAGGAGGCAGGGGGCGCGGAGACCCAGTACTTC
CASSEEAGGAETQYF
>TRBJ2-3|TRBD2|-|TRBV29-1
TGCAGCGCTGGGGGTAGCGGGAGTGGAGATACGCAGTATTTT
CSAGGSGSGDTQYF
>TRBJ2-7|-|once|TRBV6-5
TGTGCCAGCAGGGGGCGGCGTAGGAACGAGCAGTACTTC
CASRGRRRNEQYF
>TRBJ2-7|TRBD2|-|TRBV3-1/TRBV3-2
TGTGCCAGCAGCCAAGAACTAAGCGGGATCTACGAGCAGTACTTC
CASSQELSGIYEQYF
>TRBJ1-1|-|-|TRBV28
TGTGCCAGCAGTTTAAGGTCGGCGGGGTCAGAAGCTTTCTTT
CASSLRSAGSEAFF
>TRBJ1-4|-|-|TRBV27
TGTGCCAGCAGCCCACAGGGTTGGGGTGAAAAACTGTTTTTT
CASSPQGWGEKLFF
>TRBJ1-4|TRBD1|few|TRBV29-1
TGCAGCGTTACCGGGACAGGGGCACGTGAAAAACTGTTTTTT
CSVTGTGAREKLFF
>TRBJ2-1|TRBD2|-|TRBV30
TGTGCCTGGGAGCTCGGGCTAGCGGGCTTCTCCTACAATGAGCAGTTCTTC
CAWELGLAGFSYNEQFF
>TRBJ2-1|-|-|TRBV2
TGTGCCAGCAGTCCTAGACCGGCCCAAGGCTCCTACAATGAGCAGTTCTTC
CASSPRPAQGSYNEQFF
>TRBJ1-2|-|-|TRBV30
TGTGCCTGGAGGGCCCCTTCCCATGGCTACACCTTC
CAWRAPSHGYTF
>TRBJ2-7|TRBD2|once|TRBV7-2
TGTGCCAGCAGCTTAGTCGCGGGGGACTACGAGCAGTACTTC
CASSLVAGDYEQYF
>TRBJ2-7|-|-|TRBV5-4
TGTGCCAGCAGCTTTGAAGCATACGAGCAGTACTTC
CASSFEAYEQYF
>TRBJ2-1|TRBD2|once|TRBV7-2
TGTGCCAGCAGCCAGCGGGGGGCGAGGAATGAGCAGTTCTTC
CASSQRGARNEQFF
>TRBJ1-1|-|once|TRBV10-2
TGCGCCAGCAGGGAGGGAGTTGAAGCTTTCTTT
CASREGVEAFF
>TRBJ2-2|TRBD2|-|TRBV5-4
TGTGCCAGCAGCTTGGGGAGACTAGCCCAATCCGGGGAGCTGTTTTTT
CASSLGRLAQSGELFF
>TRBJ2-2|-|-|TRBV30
TGTGCCTGGAGTGTTACTAGGACCGGGGAGCTGTTTTTT
CAWSVTRTGELFF
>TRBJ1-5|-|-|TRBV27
TGTGCCAGCAGCTGGGGCGGAGATAGCAATCAGCCCCAGCATTTT
CASSWGGDSNQPQHF
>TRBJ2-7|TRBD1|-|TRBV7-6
TGTGCCAGCAGCTTGGGGCCGGGACAGGGGTACGAGCAGTACTTC
CASSLGPGQGYEQYF
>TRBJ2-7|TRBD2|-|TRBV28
TGTGCCAGCCGTGACCCGGGAGGCCCCTACGAGCAGTACTTC
CASRDPGGPYEQYF
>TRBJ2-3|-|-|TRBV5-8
TGTGCCAGCAGACCCCAGCCGTCGGGGTCAGATACGCAGTATTTT
CASRPQPSGSDTQYF
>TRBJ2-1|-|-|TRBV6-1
TGTGCCAGCAGTGACCAGGGATACTACCACAATGAGCAGTTCTTC
CASSDQGYYHNEQFF
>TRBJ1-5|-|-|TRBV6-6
TGTGCCAGCAGTTTTTCAGGGTTTAGCAATCAGCCCCAGCATTTT
CASSFSGFSNQPQHF
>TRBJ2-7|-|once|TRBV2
TGTGCCAGCAGTGATCGGAGCACCTACGAGCAGTACTTC
CASSDRSTYEQYF
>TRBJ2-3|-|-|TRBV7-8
TGTGCCAGCACCGTGGGCGGGTGGGGCACAGATACGCAGTATTTT
CASTVGGWGTDTQYF
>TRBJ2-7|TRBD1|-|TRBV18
TGTGCCAGCTCTCATAACCCGACAGGGGTGGACGAGCAGTACTTC
CASSHNPTGVDEQYF
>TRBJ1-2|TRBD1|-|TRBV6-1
TGTGCCAGCAGTGGGGTGGACAGGCCTTCTTTCTATGGCTACACCTTC
CASSGVDRPSFYGYTF
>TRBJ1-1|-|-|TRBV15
TGTGCCACCAGCAGAGACAGGGGAAGGAACACTGAAGCTTTCTTT
CATSRDRGRNTEAFF
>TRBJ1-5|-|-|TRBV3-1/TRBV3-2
TGTGCCAGCAGCCAAGATACGGGGGATCAGCCCCAGCATTTT
CASSQDTGDQPQHF
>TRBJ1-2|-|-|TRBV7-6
TGTGCCAGCAGCTTGACGCTGACAGGCCCGCAAATGTCTAACTATGGCTACACCTTC
CASSLTLTGPQMSNYGYTF